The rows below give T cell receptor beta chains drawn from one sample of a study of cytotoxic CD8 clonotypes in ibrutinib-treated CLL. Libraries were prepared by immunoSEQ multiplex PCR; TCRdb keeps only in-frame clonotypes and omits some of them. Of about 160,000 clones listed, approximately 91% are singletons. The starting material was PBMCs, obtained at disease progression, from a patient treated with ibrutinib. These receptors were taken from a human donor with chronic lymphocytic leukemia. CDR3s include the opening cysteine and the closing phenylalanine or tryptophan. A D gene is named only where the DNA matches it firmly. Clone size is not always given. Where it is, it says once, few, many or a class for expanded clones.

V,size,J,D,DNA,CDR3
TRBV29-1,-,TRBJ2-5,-,TGCAGCGTTGAATTGATATCTGGGCTGATAGGAGAGACCCAGTACTTC,CSVELISGLIGETQYF
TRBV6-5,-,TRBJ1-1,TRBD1,TGTGCCAGCAGTTACTCGAACCAGGGGGACACTGAAGCTTTCTTT,CASSYSNQGDTEAFF
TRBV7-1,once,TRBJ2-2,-,TGTGCCAGCAGCTTAAATCCGAACACCGGGGAGCTGTTTTTT,CASSLNPNTGELFF
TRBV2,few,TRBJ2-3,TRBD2,TGTGCCAGCAGTGAAGATAGGACTAGCGGAGAGTTCCTTACGCAGTATTTT,CASSEDRTSGEFLTQYF
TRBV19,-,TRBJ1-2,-,TGTGCCAGTAGGCCCGGGCCAAACTATGGCTACACCTTC,CASRPGPNYGYTF
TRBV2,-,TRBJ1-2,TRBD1,TGTGCCAGCAGTGGGACAGGGGGCGCGTCTGGCTACACCTTC,CASSGTGGASGYTF
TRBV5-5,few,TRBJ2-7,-,TGTGCCAGCAGCTTGTTGGGGGACGGAACCTACGAGCAGTACTTC,CASSLLGDGTYEQYF
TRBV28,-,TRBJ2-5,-,TGTGCCAGCAGTCCCCGTTTTTCCCGGGGGGAGACCCAGTACTTC,CASSPRFSRGETQYF
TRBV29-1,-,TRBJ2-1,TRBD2,TGCAGCTCCCTAGGGACTAGCGGGAGTGACATAAACAATGAGCAGTTCTTC,CSSLGTSGSDINNEQFF
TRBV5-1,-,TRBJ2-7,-,TGCGCCAGCAGCCCGCAGCCATCGTCCTACGAGCAGTACTTC,CASSPQPSSYEQYF
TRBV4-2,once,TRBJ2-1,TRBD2,TGTGCCAGCAGCCAAGATAGTCGGGAGGGCAATTACAATGAGCAGTTCTTC,CASSQDSREGNYNEQFF
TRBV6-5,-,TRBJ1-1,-,TGTGCCAGCAGTTACTCGGCGGGGACTGAAGCTTTCTTT,CASSYSAGTEAFF
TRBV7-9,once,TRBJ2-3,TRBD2,TGTGCCAGCAGCTCCACGGGCGGGAGGGTAACAGATACGCAGTATTTT,CASSSTGGRVTDTQYF
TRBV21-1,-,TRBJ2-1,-,TGTGCCAGCACCATAAAGATTAGCCGGGGACCCTACAATGAGCAGTTCTTC,CASTIKISRGPYNEQFF
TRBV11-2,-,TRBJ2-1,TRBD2,TGTGCCAGCAGCCTCACTAGCGGGAGTTACTACAATGAGCAGTTCTTC,CASSLTSGSYYNEQFF
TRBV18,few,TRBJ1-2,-,TGTGCCAGCTCACCAATCAACAGAGGGGGTAGCTATGGCTACACCTTC,CASSPINRGGSYGYTF
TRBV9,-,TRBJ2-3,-,TGTGCCAGCAGCTCGGGCCTGTCAAGAGGGTGGGGCTCAGATACGCAGTATTTT,CASSSGLSRGWGSDTQYF
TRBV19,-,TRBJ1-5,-,TGTGCCAGTGGGGGTTCTCGTGATCAGCCCCAGCATTTT,CASGGSRDQPQHF
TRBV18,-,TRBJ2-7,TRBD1,TGTGCCAGCTCATTCCGGGACAGGCCCTACGAGCAGTACTTC,CASSFRDRPYEQYF
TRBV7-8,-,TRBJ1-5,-,TGTGCCAGCAGCCACCGGGGCCCTAATCAGCCCCAGCATTTT,CASSHRGPNQPQHF
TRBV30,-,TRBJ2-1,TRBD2,TGTGCCTGGAGTGTACCGACTAGCGGAACCTACAATGAGCAGTTCTTC,CAWSVPTSGTYNEQFF
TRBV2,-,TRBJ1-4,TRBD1,TGTGCCAGCAGTTACACGGGACAGGGGATGTCAAGTTATGCTAATGAAAAACTGTTTTTT,CASSYTGQGMSSYANEKLFF
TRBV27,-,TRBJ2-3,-,TGTGCCACCAAATTGGGGGCTGGAGGAGCGGATACGCAGTATTTT,CATKLGAGGADTQYF
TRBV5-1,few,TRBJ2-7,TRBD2,TGCGCCAGCAGCTTGGCCGGGGGGGAGGTATACGAGCAGTACTTC,CASSLAGGEVYEQYF
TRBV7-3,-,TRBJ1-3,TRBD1,TGTGCCAGCAGTTTGGGACAGCCAAAGTCTGGAAACACCATATATTTT,CASSLGQPKSGNTIYF
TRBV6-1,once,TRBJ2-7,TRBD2,TGTGCCAGCAGTGAAGTCCCGGGTAGCGGGAGTTACGAGCAGTACTTC,CASSEVPGSGSYEQYF
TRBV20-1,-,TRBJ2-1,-,TGCAGTGCTGGACCGATCAATGAGCAGTTCTTC,CSAGPINEQFF
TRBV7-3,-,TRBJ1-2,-,TGTGCCAGCAGCCCAGGAGTTAGGGTCGGGAGCTATGGCTACACCTTC,CASSPGVRVGSYGYTF
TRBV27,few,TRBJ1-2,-,TGTGCCAGCAGCTACCGGGGGACCGTCGGACAAATGTATGGCTACACCTTC,CASSYRGTVGQMYGYTF
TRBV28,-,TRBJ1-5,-,TGTGCCAGCAGTTTACTTACAGGGATCAATCAGCCCCAGCATTTT,CASSLLTGINQPQHF
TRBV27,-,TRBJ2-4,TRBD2,TGTGCCAGTTCGACTAGCGGGAGCCGGGGAGCCAAAAACATTCAGTACTTC,CASSTSGSRGAKNIQYF
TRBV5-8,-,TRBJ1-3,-,TGTGCCAGCAGCTCGACCGGCATCTCTGGAAACACCATATATTTT,CASSSTGISGNTIYF
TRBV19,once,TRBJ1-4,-,TGTGCCAGTAGTCCAACCGGGAGTAGAGGCGAAAAACTGTTTTTT,CASSPTGSRGEKLFF
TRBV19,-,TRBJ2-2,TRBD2,TGTGCCAGTAGTATAGACCCCCCAGCGGGAGGCACCGGGGAGCTGTTTTTT,CASSIDPPAGGTGELFF
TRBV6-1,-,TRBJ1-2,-,TGTGCCAGCACAAAAAAGCAAAACTATGGCTACACCTTC,CASTKKQNYGYTF
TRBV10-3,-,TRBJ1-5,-,TGTGCCATCAGTGAGAGAGGGGGTAATCAGCCCCAGCATTTT,CAISERGGNQPQHF
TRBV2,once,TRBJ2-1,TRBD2,TGTGCCAGCAATCTAGCGGGAGGACCTGCTGAGCAGTTCTTC,CASNLAGGPAEQFF
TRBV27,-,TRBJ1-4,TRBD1,TGTGCCAGCAGTCCTATGCGCCAGACAGGGGCATTTTACTTTGCTAATGAAAAACTGTTTTTT,CASSPMRQTGAFYFANEKLFF
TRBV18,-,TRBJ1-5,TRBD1,TGTGCCAGCTCACCGCAAACCGGGACAGGGGCTAACAATCAGCCCCAGCATTTT,CASSPQTGTGANNQPQHF
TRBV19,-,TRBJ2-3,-,TGTGCCAGTAGTATCGGGGGGCCCTTATTGACAGATACGCAGTATTTT,CASSIGGPLLTDTQYF
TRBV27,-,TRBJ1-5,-,TGTGCCAGCAGTTTATTTTGGAATGGCAATCAGCCCCAGCATTTT,CASSLFWNGNQPQHF
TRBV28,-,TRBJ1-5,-,TGTGCCAGCAGTTTATCCGTGCAGCCCCAGCATTTT,CASSLSVQPQHF
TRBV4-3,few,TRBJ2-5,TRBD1,TGCGCCAGCAGCCTAAATACAGGGGGCGGGGAGACCCAGTACTTC,CASSLNTGGGETQYF